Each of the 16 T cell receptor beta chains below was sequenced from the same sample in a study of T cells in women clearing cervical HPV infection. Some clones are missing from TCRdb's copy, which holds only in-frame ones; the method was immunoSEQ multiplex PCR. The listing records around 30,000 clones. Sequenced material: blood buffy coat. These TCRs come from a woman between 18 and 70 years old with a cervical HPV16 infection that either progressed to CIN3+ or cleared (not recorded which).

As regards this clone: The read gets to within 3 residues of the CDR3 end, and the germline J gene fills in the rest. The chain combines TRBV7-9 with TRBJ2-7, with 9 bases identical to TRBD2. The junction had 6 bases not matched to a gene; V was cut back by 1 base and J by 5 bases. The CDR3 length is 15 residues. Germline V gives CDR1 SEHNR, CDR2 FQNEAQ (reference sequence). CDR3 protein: CASSLVSGRINEQYF. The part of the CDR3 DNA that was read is TGTGCCAGCAGCTTAGTTAGCGGGAGAATCAACGAG.

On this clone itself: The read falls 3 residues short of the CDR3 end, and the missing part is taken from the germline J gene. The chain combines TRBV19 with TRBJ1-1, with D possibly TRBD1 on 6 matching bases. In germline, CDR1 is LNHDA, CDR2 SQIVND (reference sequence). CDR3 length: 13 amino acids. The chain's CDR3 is CASSIEGGAEAFF. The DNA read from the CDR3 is TGTGCCAGTAGTATAGAAGGGGGGGCCGAA.

The sequenced CDR3 bases are TGTGCCAGCAGTCAATTCGCTAGCGGCAGCTCCTACAATGAG. Amino acid sequence: CASSQFASGSSYNE. The full CDR3 sequence reads CASSQFASGSSYNEQFF. This chain joins TRBV12-3 or TRBV12-4 and TRBJ2-1, with 7 bases identical to TRBD2. Read coverage stops 3 residues before the CDR3 terminus; the germline J gene supplies the remainder. V was pared by 5 bases and J by 0 bases, with 10 bases of the junction left unmatched. This CDR3 is 17 amino acids long.

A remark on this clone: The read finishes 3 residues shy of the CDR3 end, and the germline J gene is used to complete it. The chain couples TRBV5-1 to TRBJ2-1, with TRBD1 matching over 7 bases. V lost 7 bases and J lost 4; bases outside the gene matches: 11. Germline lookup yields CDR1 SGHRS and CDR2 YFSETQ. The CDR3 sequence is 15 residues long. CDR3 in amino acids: CASGSGTASYNEQFF. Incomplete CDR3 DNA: TGCGCCAGCGGATCCGGGACAGCAAGTTACAATGAG.

The DNA read from the CDR3 is TGTGCCAGCAGTATGACACGGAATCAGCCC. Translation gives CASSMTRNQP. The full CDR3 reads CASSMTRNQPQHF. The J gene is TRBJ1-5, the V gene TRBV2; D is unclear. The CDR3 extends 3 residues past the end of the read, so its final part is completed from the germline J gene. The germline CDR1 and CDR2 sequences are SNHLY and FYNNEI. The CDR3 runs 13 residues. Trimming removed 5 bases at V and 4 bases at J, with 9 bases between.

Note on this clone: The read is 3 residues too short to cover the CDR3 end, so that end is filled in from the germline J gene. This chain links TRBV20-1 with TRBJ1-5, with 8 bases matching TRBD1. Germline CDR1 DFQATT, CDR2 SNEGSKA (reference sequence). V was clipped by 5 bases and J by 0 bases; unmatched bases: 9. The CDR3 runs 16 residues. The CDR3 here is CSASTGTGVSNQPQHF. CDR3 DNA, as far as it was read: TGCAGTGCTTCTACCGGGACAGGTGTTAGCAATCAGCCC.

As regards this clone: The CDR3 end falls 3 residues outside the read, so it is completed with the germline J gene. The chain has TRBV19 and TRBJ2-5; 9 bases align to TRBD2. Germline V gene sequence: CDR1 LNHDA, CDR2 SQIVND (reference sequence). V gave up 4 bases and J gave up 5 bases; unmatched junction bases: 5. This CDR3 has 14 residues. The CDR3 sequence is CASSRREGRETQYF. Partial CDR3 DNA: TGTGCCAGTAGTAGGCGGGAGGGCAGGGAGACC.

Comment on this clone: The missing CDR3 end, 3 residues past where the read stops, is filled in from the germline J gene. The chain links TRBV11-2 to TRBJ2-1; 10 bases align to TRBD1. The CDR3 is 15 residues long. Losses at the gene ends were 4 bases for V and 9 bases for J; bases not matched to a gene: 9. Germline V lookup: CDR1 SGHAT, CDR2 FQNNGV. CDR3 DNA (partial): TGTGCCAGCAGCTCCTTGGGGACAGGGGTCGGTGAG. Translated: CASSSLGTGVGE. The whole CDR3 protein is CASSSLGTGVGEQFF.

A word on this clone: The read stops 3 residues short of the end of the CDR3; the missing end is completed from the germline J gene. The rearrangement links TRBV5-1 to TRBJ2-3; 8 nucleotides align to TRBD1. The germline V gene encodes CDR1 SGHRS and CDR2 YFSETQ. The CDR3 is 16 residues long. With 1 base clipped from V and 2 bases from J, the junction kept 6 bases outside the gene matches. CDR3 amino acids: CASSLIGTGDTDTQYF. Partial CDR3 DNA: TGCGCCAGCAGCTTGATAGGGACAGGTGACACAGATACG.

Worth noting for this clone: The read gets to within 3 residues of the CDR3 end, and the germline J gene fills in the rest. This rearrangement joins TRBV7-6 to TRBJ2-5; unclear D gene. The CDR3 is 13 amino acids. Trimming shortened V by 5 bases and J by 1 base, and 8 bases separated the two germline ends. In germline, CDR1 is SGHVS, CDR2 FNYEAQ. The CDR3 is CASSPGTQETQYF. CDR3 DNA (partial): TGTGCCAGCAGCCCAGGTACCCAAGAGACC.

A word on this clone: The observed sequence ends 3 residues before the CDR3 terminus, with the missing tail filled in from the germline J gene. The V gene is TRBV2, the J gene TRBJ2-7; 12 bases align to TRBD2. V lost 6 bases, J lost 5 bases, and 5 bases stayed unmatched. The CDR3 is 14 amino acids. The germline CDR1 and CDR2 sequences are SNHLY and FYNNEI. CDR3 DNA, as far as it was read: TGTGCCAGCAGCTTTCTAGCGGGGGGGGACGAG. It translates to CASSFLAGGDE. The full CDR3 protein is CASSFLAGGDEQYF.

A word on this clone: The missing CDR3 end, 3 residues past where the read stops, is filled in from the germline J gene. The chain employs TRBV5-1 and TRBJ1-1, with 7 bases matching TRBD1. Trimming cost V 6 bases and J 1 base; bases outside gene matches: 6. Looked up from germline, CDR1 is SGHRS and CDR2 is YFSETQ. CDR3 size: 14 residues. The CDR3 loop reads CASTRQGENTEAFF. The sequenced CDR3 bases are TGCGCCAGCACCCGACAGGGTGAGAACACTGAA. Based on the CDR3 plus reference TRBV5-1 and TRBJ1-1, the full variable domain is KAGVTQTPRYLIKTRGQQVTLSCSPISGHRSVSWYQQTPGQGLQFLFEYFSETQRNKGNFPGRFSGRQFSNSRSEMNVSTLELGDSALYLCASTRQGENTEAFFGQGTRLTVV.

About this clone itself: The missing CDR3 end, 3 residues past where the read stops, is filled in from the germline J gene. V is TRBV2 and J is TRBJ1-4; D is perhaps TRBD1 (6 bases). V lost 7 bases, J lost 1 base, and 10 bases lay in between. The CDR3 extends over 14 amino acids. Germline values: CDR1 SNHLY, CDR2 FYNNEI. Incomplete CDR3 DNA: TGTGCCAGCATTGGACAGCTAACTAATGAAAAA. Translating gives CASIGQLTNEK. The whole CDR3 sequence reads CASIGQLTNEKLFF.

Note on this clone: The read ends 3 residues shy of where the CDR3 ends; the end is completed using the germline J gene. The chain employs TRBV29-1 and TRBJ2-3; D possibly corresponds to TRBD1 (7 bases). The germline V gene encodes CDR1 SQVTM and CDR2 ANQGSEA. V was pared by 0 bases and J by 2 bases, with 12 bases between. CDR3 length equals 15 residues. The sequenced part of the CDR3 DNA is TGCAGCGTTGAAGACCAGGGGGGCTCCACAGATACG. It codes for CSVEDQGGSTDT. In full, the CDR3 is CSVEDQGGSTDTQYF.

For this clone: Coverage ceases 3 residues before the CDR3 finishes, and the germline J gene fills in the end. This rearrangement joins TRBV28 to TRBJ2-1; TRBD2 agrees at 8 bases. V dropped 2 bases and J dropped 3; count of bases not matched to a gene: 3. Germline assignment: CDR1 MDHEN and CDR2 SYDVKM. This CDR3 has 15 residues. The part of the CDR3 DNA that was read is TGTGCCAGCAGTTTAGGCGGGAGGCACTACAATGAG. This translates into CASSLGGRHYNE. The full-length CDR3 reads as CASSLGGRHYNEQFF.

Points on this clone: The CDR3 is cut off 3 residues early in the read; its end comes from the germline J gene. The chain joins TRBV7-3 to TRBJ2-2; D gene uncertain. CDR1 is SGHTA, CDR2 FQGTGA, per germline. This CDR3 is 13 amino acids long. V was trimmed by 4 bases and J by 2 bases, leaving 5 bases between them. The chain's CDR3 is CASSSLNTGELFF. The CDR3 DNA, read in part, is TGTGCCAGCAGCTCCTTAAACACCGGGGAG.